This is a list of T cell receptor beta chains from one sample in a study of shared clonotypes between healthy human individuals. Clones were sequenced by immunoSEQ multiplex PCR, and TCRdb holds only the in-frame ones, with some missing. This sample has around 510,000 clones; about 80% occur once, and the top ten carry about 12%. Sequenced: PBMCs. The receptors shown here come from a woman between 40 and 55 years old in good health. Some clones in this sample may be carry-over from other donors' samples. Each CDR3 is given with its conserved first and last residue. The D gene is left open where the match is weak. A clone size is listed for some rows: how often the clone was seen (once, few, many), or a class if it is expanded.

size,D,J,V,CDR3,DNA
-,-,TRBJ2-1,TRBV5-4,CASSLAGFGEQFF,TGTGCCAGCAGCTTGGCAGGGTTCGGTGAGCAGTTCTTC
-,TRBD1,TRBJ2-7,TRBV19,CASRQLGTGTGGAYEQYF,TGTGCCAGTAGGCAATTGGGCACGGGGACAGGAGGGGCCTACGAGCAGTACTTC
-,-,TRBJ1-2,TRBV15,CATSRDKGGPRYDYTF,TGTGCCACCAGCAGAGATAAGGGAGGCCCTCGCTATGACTACACCTTC
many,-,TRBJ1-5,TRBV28,CASSAFGDQPQHF,TGTGCCAGCAGTGCCTTTGGGGATCAGCCCCAGCATTTT
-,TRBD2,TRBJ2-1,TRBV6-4,CASSALAGYNEQFF,TGTGCCAGCAGTGCGCTAGCGGGTTACAATGAGCAGTTCTTC
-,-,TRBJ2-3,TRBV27,CASSPLGSGSTDTQYF,TGTGCCAGCAGTCCCCTGGGTAGCGGAAGCACAGATACGCAGTATTTT
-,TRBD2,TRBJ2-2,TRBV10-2,CASRRTSGSTGELFF,TGCGCCAGCAGGAGGACTAGCGGGAGCACCGGGGAGCTGTTTTTT
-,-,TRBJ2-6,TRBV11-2,CASSLDSSGANVLTF,TGTGCCAGCAGCTTAGATAGTTCTGGGGCCAACGTCCTGACTTTC
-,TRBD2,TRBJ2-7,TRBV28,CASSIHSGTYEQYF,TGTGCCAGCAGTATTCATAGCGGGACTTACGAGCAGTACTTC
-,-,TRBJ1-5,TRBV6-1,CASSEFGGFNQPQHF,TGTGCCAGCAGTGAATTTGGCGGATTCAATCAGCCCCAGCATTTT
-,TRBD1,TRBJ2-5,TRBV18,CASSRGQGETQYF,TGTGCCAGCTCACGGGGACAGGGAGAGACCCAGTACTTC
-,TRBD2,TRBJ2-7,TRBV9,CASSNPSGTAGEQYF,TGTGCCAGCAGCAACCCTAGCGGGACGGCGGGAGAGCAGTACTTC
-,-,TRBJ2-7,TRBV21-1,CASSKAYEQYF,TGTGCCAGCAGCAAGGCCTACGAGCAGTACTTC
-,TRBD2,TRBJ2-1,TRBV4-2,CASSRLAGRAHNEQFF,TGTGCCAGCAGCCGATTAGCGGGGAGGGCCCACAATGAGCAGTTCTTC
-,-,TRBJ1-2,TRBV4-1,CASSQEWDSYGYTF,TGCGCCAGCAGCCAAGAGTGGGACTCATATGGCTACACCTTC
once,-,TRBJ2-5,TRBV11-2,CASSLVGADETQYF,TGTGCCAGCAGCTTAGTGGGGGCGGATGAGACCCAGTACTTC
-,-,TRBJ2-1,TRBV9,CASSPALGSYNEQFF,TGTGCCAGCAGCCCTGCATTAGGCTCCTACAATGAGCAGTTCTTC
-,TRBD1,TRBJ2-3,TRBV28,CASSSPGTGGTDTQYF,TGTGCCAGCAGTTCTCCCGGGACAGGGGGCACAGATACGCAGTATTTT
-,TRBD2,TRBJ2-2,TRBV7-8,CASSLLVGTIDTGELFF,TGTGCCAGCAGCTTATTGGTCGGGACTATCGACACCGGGGAGCTGTTTTTT
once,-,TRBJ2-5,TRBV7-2,CASSLAMWETQYF,TGCGCCAGCAGCTTAGCTATGTGGGAGACCCAGTACTTC
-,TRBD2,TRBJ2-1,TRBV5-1,CASSLLSGGPRNEQFF,TGCGCCAGCAGCTTGTTATCGGGAGGCCCCCGCAATGAGCAGTTCTTC
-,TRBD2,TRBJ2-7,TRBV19,CASSLRGAYEQYF,TGTGCCAGTAGTTTACGGGGGGCCTACGAGCAGTACTTC
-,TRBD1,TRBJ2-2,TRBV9,CASSNRQGNTGELFF,TGTGCCAGCAGCAACCGACAGGGGAACACCGGGGAGCTGTTTTTT
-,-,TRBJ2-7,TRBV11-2,CASSLLAGSSYEQYF,TGTGCCAGCAGCTTATTGGCGGGAAGCTCCTACGAGCAGTACTTC
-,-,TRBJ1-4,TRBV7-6,CASSRRDSGLTNEKLFF,TGTGCCAGCAGCCGCCGCGACTCGGGACTGACTAATGAAAAACTGTTTTTT
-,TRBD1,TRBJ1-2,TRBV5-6,CASSLETGRHGYTF,TGTGCCAGCAGCCTGGAGACAGGGCGGCATGGCTACACCTTC
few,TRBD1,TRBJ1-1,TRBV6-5,CASSDGTGLNTEAFF,TGTGCCAGCTCGGACGGGACAGGGTTGAACACTGAAGCTTTCTTT
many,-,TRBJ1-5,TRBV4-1,CASSQEAVGEGEDQPQHF,TGCGCCAGCAGCCAAGAAGCGGTCGGGGAAGGTGAGGATCAGCCCCAGCATTTT
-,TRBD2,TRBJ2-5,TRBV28,CASSSGLAVRETQYF,TGTGCCAGCAGTTCGGGACTAGCGGTCCGAGAGACCCAGTACTTC
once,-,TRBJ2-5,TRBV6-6,CASSTKETQYF,TGTGCCAGCAGCACAAAAGAGACCCAGTACTTC
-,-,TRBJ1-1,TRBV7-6,CASSSRAGARNTEAFF,TGTGCCAGCAGCTCAAGGGCAGGGGCGCGAAACACTGAAGCTTTCTTT
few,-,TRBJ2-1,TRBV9,CASSVAPGIAYNEQFF,TGTGCCAGCAGCGTAGCCCCCGGGATCGCCTACAATGAGCAGTTCTTC
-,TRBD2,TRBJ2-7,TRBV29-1,CSVGERDSYEQYF,TGCAGCGTTGGTGAGCGGGACTCCTACGAGCAGTACTTC
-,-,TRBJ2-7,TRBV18,CASSPDNYEQYF,TGTGCCAGCTCACCGGACAACTACGAGCAGTACTTC
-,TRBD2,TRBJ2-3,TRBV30,CAWRLAGTSDTQYF,TGTGCCTGGAGATTAGCGGGAACCTCAGATACGCAGTATTTT